One and the same sample provided the 5 T cell receptor beta chains below, sequenced in a study of Graves' ophthalmopathy and Graves' hyperthyroidism. Amplification of TCR beta CDR3 regions used RNA transcripts. RT-PCR in the first round used HTBI primers; a second-round multiplex PCR followed. TCRdb passed the multiplex PCR reads through MiXCR, listing each CDR3 protein once. The table records about 480,000 distinct CDR3 sequences, 14% of them present only once. The sample was blood. The source is a woman aged 25 to 45 with Graves' ophthalmopathy.

This clonotype was counted many times. The genes are TRBV24-1 and TRBJ2-2, with 11 nucleotides matching TRBD1. CDR1 is KGHDR and CDR2 is SFDVKD in the germline V gene. The CDR3 totals 18 residues. V lost 5 bases to trimming and J lost 6 bases; unmatched junction nucleotides: 13. The CDR3 reads CATSGTTWGTGGSGELFF. DNA of the CDR3: TGTGCCACCAGTGGTACGACCTGGGGGACAGGGGGGTCCGGGGAGCTGTTTTTT.

This clonotype appeared many times. The V gene is TRBV11-1, the J gene TRBJ2-7; TRBD2 matches at 8 bases. Germline values: CDR1 SGHAT, CDR2 FQDESV (reference sequence). The CDR3 has 16 residues. Trimming removed 4 bases from V and 0 bases from J; junction bases left unmatched: 8. This CDR3 reads CASSSDSGGPSYEQYF. The CDR3 nucleotides are TGTGCCAGCAGCTCAGACAGCGGGGGCCCCTCCTACGAGCAGTACTTC.

Only a few counts were recorded for this clonotype. The genes are TRBV27 and TRBJ1-6, with 8 bases lining up with TRBD1. The length of the CDR3 is 16 residues. V shed 5 bases, J shed 10 bases, and the junction held 13 bases outside the gene matches. Germline V gene lookup returns CDR1 MNHEY and CDR2 SMNVEV (reference sequence). The CDR3 loop is CASSPLRRGRGSPLHF. The DNA for the CDR3 is TGTGCCAGCAGTCCCCTTCGCAGGGGGCGAGGGTCACCCCTCCACTTT.

At least ten counts were recorded for this clonotype. The CDR3 nucleotides are TGCGCCAGCAGCTTGGACTCGACAGGGGGGTCGGTGTTTGGCTACACCTTC. This sequence encodes CASSLDSTGGSVFGYTF. The rearrangement joins TRBV5-1 to TRBJ1-2, with TRBD1 identical over 9 bases. The CDR3 runs to 17 residues. Looked up from germline, CDR1 is SGHRS and CDR2 is YFSETQ. V lost 0 bases, J lost 7 bases, and 13 bases stayed unmatched.

This clonotype came up many times. The chain carries TRBV27 and TRBJ2-7; the D gene is possibly TRBD2 (5 bases). V lost 5 bases to trimming and J lost 3 bases, with 14 bases between them. The CDR3 sequence is 14 residues long. In germline, CDR1 is MNHEY, CDR2 SMNVEV (reference sequence). Here the CDR3 reads CASSARGLIYEQYF. The CDR3 nucleotides are TGTGCCAGCAGTGCTCGGGGTCTCATCTACGAGCAGTACTTC.